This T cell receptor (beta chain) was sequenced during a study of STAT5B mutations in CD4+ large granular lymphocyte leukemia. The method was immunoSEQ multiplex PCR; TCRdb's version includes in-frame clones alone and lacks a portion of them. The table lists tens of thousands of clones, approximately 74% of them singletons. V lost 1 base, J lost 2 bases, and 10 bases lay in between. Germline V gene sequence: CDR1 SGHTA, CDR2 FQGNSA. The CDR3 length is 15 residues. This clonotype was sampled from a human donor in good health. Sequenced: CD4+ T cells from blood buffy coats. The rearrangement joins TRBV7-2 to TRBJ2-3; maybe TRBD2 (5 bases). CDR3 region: CASSLDRGATDTQYF. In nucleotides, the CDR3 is TGTGCCAGCAGCTTAGACCGGGGAGCCACAGATACGCAGTATTTT.